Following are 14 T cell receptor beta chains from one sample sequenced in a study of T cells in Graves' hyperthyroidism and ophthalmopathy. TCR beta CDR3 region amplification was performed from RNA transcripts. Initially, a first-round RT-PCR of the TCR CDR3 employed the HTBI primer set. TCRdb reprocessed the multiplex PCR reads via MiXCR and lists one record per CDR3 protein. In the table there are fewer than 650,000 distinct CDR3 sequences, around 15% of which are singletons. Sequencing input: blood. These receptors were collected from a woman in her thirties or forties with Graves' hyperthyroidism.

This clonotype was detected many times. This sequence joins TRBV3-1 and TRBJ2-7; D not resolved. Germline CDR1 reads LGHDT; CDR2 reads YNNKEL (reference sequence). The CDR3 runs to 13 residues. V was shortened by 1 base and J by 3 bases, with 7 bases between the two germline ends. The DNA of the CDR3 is TGTGCCAGCAGCCAAGGGCGGAACTACGAGCAGTACTTC. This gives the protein CASSQGRNYEQYF.

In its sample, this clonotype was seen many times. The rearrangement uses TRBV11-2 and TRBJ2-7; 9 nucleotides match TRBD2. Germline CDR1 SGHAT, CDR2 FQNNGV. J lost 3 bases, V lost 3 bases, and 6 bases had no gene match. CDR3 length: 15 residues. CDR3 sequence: CASSFGTSPGYEQYF. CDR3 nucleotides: TGTGCCAGCAGCTTCGGGACTAGCCCCGGCTACGAGCAGTACTTC.

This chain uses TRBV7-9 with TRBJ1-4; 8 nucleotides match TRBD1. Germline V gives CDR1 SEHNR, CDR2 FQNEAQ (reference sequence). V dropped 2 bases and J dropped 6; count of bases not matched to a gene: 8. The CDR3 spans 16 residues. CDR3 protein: CASSLNFGQGYEKLFF. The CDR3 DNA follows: TGTGCCAGCAGCTTAAATTTTGGACAGGGCTATGAAAAACTGTTTTTT.

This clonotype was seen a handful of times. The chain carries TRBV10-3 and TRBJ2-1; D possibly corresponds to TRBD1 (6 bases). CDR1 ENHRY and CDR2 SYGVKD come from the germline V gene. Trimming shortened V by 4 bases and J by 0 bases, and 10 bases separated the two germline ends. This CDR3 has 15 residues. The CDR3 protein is CAISGTASSYNEQFF. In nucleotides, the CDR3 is TGTGCCATCAGTGGGACAGCGAGCTCCTACAATGAGCAGTTCTTC.

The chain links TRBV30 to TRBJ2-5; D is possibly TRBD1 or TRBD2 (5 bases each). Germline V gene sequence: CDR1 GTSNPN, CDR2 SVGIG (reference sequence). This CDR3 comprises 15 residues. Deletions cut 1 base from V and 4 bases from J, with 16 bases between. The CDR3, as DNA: TGTGCCTGGAGTGCAAACCTTGGGGGAAGAGAGACCCAGTACTTC. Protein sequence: CAWSANLGGRETQYF. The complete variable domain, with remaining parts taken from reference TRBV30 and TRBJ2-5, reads SQTIHQWPATLVQPVGSPLSLECTVEGTSNPNLYWYRQAAGRGLQLLFYSVGIGQISSEVPQNLSASRPQDRQFILSSKKLLLSDSGFYLCAWSANLGGRETQYFGPGTRLLVL.

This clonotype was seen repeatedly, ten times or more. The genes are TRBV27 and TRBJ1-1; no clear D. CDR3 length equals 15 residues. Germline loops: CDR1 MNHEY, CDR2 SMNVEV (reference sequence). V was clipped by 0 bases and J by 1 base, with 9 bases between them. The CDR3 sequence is CASSLSVSENTEAFF. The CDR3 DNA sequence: TGTGCCAGCAGTTTATCGGTTTCTGAGAACACTGAAGCTTTCTTT.

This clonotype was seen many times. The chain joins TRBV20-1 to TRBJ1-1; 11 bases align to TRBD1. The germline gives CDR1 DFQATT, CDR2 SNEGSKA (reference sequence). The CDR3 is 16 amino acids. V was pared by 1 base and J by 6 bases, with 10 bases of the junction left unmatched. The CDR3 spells CSARAGQGAISSEAFF. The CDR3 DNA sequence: TGCAGTGCTAGAGCTGGACAGGGGGCGATCAGCTCTGAAGCTTTCTTT.

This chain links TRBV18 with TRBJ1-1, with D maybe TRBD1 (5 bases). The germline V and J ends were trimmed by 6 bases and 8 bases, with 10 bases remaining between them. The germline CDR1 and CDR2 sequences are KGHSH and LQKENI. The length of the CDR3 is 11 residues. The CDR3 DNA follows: TGTGCCAGCTCGCAGACAGAGGAAGCTTTCTTT. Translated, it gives CASSQTEEAFF. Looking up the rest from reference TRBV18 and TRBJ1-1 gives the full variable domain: NAGVMQNPRHLVRRRGQEARLRCSPMKGHSHVYWYRQLPEEGLKFMVYLQKENIIDESGMPKERFSAEFPKEGPSILRIQQVVRGDSAAYFCASSQTEEAFFGQGTRLTVV.

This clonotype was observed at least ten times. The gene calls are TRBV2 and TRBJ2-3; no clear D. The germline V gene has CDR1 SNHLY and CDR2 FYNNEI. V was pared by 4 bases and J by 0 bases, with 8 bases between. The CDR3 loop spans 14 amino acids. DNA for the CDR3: TGTGCCAGCAGTGGGGCAGCAAGCACAGATACGCAGTATTTT. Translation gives CASSGAASTDTQYF.

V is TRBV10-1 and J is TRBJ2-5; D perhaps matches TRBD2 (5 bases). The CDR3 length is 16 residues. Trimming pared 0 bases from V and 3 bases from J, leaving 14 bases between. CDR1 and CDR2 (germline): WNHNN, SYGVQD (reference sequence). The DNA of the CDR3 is TGCGCCAGCAGTGAGTCCCCGAGCGGCGGAAAAGAGACCCAGTACTTC. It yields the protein CASSESPSGGKETQYF.

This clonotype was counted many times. CDR3: CASSPSAAPQHF. For the CDR3, the DNA is TGTGCCAGCAGCCCATCCGCGGCGCCCCAGCATTTT. J is TRBJ1-5 and V is TRBV12-3 or TRBV12-4; D gene ambiguous. This CDR3 spans 12 amino acids. With 6 bases removed from V and 9 bases from J, the gap between germline ends came to 12 bases.

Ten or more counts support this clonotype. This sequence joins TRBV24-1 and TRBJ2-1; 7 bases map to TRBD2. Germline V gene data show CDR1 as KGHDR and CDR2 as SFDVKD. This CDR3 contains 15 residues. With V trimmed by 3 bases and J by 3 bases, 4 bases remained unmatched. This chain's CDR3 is CATSDPSGYYNEQFF. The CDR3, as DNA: TGTGCCACCAGTGATCCTAGCGGCTACTACAATGAGCAGTTCTTC.

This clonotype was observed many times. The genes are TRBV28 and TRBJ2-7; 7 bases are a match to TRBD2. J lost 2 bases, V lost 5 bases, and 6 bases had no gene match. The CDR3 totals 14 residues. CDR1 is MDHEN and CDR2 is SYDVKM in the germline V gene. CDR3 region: CASSPRDYAYEQYF. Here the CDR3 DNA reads TGTGCCAGCAGTCCCCGGGACTACGCCTACGAGCAGTACTTC.

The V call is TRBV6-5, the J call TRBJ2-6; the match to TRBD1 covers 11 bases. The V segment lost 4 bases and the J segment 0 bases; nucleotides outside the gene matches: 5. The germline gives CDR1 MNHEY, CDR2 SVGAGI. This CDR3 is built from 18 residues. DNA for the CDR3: TGTGCCAGCAGTTCATGGACAGGGGGCTTCTCTGGGGCCAACGTCCTGACTTTC. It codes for CASSSWTGGFSGANVLTF.